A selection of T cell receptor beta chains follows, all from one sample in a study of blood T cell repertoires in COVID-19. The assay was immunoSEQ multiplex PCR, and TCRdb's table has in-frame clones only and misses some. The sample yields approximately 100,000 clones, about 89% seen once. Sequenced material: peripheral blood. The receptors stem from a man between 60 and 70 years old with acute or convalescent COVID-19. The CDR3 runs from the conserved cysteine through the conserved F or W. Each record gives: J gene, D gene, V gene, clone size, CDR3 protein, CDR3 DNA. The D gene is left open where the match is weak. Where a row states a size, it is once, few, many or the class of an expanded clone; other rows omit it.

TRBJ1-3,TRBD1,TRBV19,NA,CASSGTGSGNTIYF,TGTGCCAGTAGTGGGACAGGCTCTGGAAACACCATATATTTT
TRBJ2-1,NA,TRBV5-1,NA,CASSLGGRNNEQFF,TGCGCCAGCAGCTTGGGAGGTCGAAACAATGAGCAGTTCTTC
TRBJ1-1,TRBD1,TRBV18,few,CASSFGQGANTEAFF,TGTGCCAGCTCATTCGGACAGGGAGCTAACACTGAAGCTTTCTTT
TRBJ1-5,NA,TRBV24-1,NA,CATFPTGFVNQPQHF,TGTGCCACCTTCCCAACCGGGTTTGTAAATCAGCCCCAGCATTTT
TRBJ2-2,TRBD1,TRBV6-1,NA,CASSAPGQRTIGELFF,TGTGCCAGCAGTGCTCCGGGACAGAGAACAATCGGGGAGCTGTTTTTT
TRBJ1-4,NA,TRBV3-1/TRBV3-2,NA,CASSQAGVNEKLFF,TGTGCCAGCAGCCAGGCTGGAGTGAATGAAAAACTGTTTTTT
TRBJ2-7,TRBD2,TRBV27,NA,CASSSGAKENHEQYF,TGTGCCAGCAGTAGCGGGGCAAAGGAGAATCACGAGCAGTACTTC
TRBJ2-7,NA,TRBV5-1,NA,CASRQGSYEQYF,TGCGCCAGCAGACAGGGCTCCTACGAGCAGTACTTC
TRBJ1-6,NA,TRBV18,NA,CASSSSGEVKPLHF,TGTGCCAGCTCATCTAGCGGGGAGGTCAAACCCCTCCACTTT
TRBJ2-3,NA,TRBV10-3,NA,CAISEYSSATDTQYF,TGTGCCATCAGTGAATATTCGAGTGCCACAGATACGCAGTATTTT
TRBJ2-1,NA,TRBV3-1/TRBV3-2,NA,CASSQEGPGNEQFF,TGTGCCAGCAGCCAAGAAGGCCCGGGAAATGAGCAGTTCTTC
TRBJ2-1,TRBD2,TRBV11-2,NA,CASSLGPSGAQLIFF,TGTGCCAGCAGCTTAGGCCCTAGCGGGGCCCAGTTAATCTTCTTC
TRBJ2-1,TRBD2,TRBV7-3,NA,CASSSLAGPNEQFF,TGTGCCAGCAGCTCTCTAGCGGGACCTAATGAGCAGTTCTTC
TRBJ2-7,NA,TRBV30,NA,CAWTLQFTSSEQYF,TGTGCCTGGACCCTACAGTTTACCTCGTCCGAGCAGTACTTC
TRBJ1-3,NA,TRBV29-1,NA,CSVGGGGFGNTIYF,TGCAGCGTTGGCGGGGGGGGTTTCGGAAACACCATATATTTT
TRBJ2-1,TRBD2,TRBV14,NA,CASSQGGSHEQFF,TGTGCCAGCAGCCAAGGCGGGAGCCATGAGCAGTTCTTC
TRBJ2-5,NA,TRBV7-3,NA,CASSLGSGREETQYF,TGTGCCAGCAGCTTAGGGTCCGGCAGGGAAGAGACCCAGTACTTC
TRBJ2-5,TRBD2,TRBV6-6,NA,CASSRTGTRSETQYF,TGTGCCAGCAGCCGTACCGGGACTAGGAGTGAGACCCAGTACTTC
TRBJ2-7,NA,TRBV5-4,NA,CASSPSQAQSSYEQYF,TGTGCCAGCAGCCCGTCACAGGCCCAAAGCTCCTACGAGCAGTACTTC
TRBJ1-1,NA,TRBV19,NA,CASSGRRGTEAFF,TGTGCCAGCTCCGGCAGGAGGGGAACTGAAGCTTTCTTT
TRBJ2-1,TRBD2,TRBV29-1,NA,CSGGLAGAGNEQFF,TGCAGCGGCGGACTAGCGGGAGCCGGGAATGAGCAGTTCTTC
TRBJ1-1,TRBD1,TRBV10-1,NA,CASSEQVGQGASAFF,TGCGCCAGCAGTGAACAGGTGGGACAGGGGGCTTCAGCTTTCTTT
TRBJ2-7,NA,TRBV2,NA,CASSPNYEQYF,TGTGCCAGCAGTCCTAACTACGAGCAGTACTTC
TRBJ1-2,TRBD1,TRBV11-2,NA,CASSSGTGFGGYTF,TGTGCCAGCAGCTCCGGGACAGGGTTTGGTGGCTACACCTTC
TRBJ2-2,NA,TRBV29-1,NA,CSVASEGGELFF,TGCAGCGTAGCCTCGGAGGGGGGGGAGCTGTTTTTT
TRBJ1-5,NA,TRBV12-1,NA,CASSFGWGDHPQHF,TGTGCCAGCAGCTTTGGGTGGGGCGATCACCCCCAGCATTTT
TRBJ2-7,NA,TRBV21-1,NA,CASSKASLGLAGVHEQYF,TGTGCCAGCAGCAAAGCGTCCCTGGGACTAGCGGGAGTCCACGAGCAGTACTTC
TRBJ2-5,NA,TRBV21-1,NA,CASSRRQERRPRETQYF,TGTGCCAGCAGCAGAAGACAGGAAAGGCGTCCCCGAGAGACCCAGTACTTC
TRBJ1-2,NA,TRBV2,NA,CASSEATGPHRGYTF,TGTGCCAGCAGTGAAGCGACAGGACCCCACCGTGGCTACACCTTC